The sequence of this T cell receptor beta chain was determined in a study of Ad26.COV2.S vaccination and SARS-CoV-2 variants. Sequencing was performed with immunoSEQ multiplex PCR; in TCRdb, only in-frame clones are kept and a portion is missing. Of roughly 320,000 clones listed, around 90% are singletons. This clone occurred once. Treatment of the sample: roughly 19 received Ad26.COV2.S at low or high dose, single or two shots; a few received placebo; per-sample allocation not given. Collection of samples fell on day 63 after the first vaccine or placebo injection. This CDR3 is built from 16 residues. V gave up 6 bases and J gave up 4 bases; unmatched junction bases: 15. CDR1 is MNHEY and CDR2 is SMNVEV in the germline V gene (reference sequence).

The source of this sequence is a person between 18 and 65 years old who received the Ad26.COV2.S COVID-19 vaccine or a placebo. The V call is TRBV27, the J call TRBJ2-7; the match to TRBD2 covers 7 bases. The sample here was peripheral blood, taken in a trial of Ad26.COV2.S vaccine versus placebo. The CDR3 here is CASRPPPAAGIYEQYF. The CDR3 DNA follows: TGTGCCAGCAGACCCCCTCCGGCAGCGGGAATATACGAGCAGTACTTC.